The present TCR beta chain was sequenced within a study of blood T cell repertoires in COVID-19. As for the study in general: COVID-19 samples collected from the United States, Italy and Spain covered acute and convalescent phases.

V was pared by 6 bases and J by 7 bases, with 13 bases between. The CDR3 consists of 13 residues. Germline V lookup: CDR1 MNHNY, CDR2 SVGAGI (reference sequence). Produced via immunoSEQ multiplex PCR; TCRdb's table is partial and in-frame only. Of about 380,000 clones in the sample, around 87% were seen once. This clone has just one count. The sequencing input was PBMCs or T cells enriched from blood (not recorded which). This TCR came from a man aged 30 to 39 who had recovered from COVID-19. The rearrangement uses TRBV6-6 and TRBJ1-5; no definite D call. In DNA, the CDR3 is TGTGCCAGCAGCTTCGAGGGTAGGCAGCCCCAGCATTTT. As protein: CASSFEGRQPQHF.